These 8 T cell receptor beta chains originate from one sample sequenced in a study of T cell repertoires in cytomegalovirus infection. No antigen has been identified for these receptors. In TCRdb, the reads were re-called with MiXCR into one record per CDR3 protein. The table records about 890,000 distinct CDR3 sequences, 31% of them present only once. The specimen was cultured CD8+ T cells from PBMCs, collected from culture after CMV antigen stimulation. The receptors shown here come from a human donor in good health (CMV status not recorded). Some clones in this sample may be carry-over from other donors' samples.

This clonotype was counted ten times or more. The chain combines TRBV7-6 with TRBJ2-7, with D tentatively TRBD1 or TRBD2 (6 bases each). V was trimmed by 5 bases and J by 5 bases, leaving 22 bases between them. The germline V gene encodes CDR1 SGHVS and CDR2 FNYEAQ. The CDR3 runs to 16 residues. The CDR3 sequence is CASSPPEGGRTHEQYV. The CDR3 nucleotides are TGTGCCAGCAGCCCCCCGGAGGGGGGACGAACCCACGAGCAGTACGTC.

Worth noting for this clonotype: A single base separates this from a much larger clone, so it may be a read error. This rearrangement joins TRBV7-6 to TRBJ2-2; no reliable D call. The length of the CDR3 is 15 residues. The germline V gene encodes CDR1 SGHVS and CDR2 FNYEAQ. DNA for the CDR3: TGTGTCAGCAGCTTAGTTCTCACACCCACCGGGGAGCTGTTTTTT. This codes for CVSSLVLTPTGELFF.

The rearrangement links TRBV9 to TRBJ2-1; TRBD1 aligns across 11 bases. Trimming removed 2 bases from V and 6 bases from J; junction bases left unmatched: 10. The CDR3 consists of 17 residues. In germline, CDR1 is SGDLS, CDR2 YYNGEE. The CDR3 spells CASSVPRGQGVLNEQFF. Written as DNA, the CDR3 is TGTGCCAGCAGCGTGCCTAGGGGACAGGGGGTACTCAATGAGCAGTTCTTC.

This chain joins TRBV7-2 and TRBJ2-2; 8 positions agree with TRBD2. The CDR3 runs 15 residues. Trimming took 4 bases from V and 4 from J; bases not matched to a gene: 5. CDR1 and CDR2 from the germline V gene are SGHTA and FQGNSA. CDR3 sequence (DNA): TGTGCCAGCAGCTCGCGACTAGCGCTCACCGGGGAGCTGTTTTTT. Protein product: CASSSRLALTGELFF.

CDR3 residues: CASSVQASNQPQHF. The CDR3 coding sequence is TGTGCCAGCAGTGTACAGGCGAGCAATCAGCCCCAGCATTTT. The chain combines TRBV6-1 with TRBJ1-5; weak D call: TRBD1 (5 bases). The CDR3 loop spans 14 amino acids. Germline CDR1 MNHNS, CDR2 SASEGT. The ends were cut back, 4 bases at V and 1 base at J, with 8 bases in the middle.

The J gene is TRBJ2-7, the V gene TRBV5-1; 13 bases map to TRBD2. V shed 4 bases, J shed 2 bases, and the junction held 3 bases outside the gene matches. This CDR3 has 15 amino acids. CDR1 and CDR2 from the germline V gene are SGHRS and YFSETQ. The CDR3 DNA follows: TGCGCCAGCAGCCCAACTAGCGGGGGGGCCTACGAGCAGTACTTC. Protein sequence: CASSPTSGGAYEQYF.

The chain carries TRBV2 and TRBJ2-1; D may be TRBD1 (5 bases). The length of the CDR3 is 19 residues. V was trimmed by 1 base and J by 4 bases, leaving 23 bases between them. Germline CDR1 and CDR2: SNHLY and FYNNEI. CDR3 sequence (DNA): TGTGCCAGCAGTGAAGAATTCGATTCGGGCTTGTCAGGGTACAATGAGCAGTTCTTC. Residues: CASSEEFDSGLSGYNEQFF.

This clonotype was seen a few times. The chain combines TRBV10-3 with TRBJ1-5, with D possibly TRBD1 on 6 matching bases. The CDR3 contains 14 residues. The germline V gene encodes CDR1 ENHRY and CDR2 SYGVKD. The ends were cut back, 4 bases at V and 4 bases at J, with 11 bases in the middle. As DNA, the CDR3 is TGTGCCATCAGTGTAACAGGGCAAAATCAGCCCCAGCATTTT. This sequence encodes CAISVTGQNQPQHF.